The 17 T cell receptor beta chains below come from one sample, sequenced in a study of blood T cell repertoires in COVID-19. TCRdb keeps only in-frame clones here, not all; method: immunoSEQ multiplex PCR. The sample includes about 82,000 clones, around two thirds of them seen just once. The source material was peripheral blood. These receptors came from a human donor with acute or convalescent COVID-19. The donor label of this sample is uncertain.

This clone was observed a handful of times. V usage is TRBV5-1 and J usage is TRBJ1-1, with D possibly matching TRBD1 (6 bases). CDR1 is SGHRS, CDR2 YFSETQ, per germline. Trimming pared 3 bases from V and 8 bases from J, leaving 20 bases between. The CDR3 consists of 15 residues. The CDR3 sequence is CASSYQGRTEEEAFF. The CDR3 bases are TGCGCCAGCAGCTATCAGGGGAGAACTGAGGAAGAAGCTTTCTTT.

V is TRBV28 and J is TRBJ1-2; 9 positions agree with TRBD1. V dropped 8 bases and J dropped 3; count of bases not matched to a gene: 10. The CDR3 extends over 15 amino acids. Germline CDR1 is MDHEN and CDR2 is SYDVKM. This chain's CDR3 is CASLGGGQGHYGYTF. The CDR3 region has the DNA TGTGCCAGCCTTGGAGGGGGACAGGGACACTATGGCTACACCTTC.

This clone was detected only once. The chain uses TRBV6-2 or TRBV6-3 and TRBJ2-3, with 13 nucleotides matching TRBD2. Germline V gene lookup returns CDR1 MNHEY and CDR2 SVGEGT. The junction had 21 bases not matched to a gene; V was cut back by 6 bases and J by 0 bases. The CDR3 spans 22 residues. The chain's CDR3 is CASSPGLGGLAGETPSTDTQYF. As DNA, the CDR3 is TGTGCCAGCAGCCCAGGGCTAGGAGGACTAGCGGGAGAGACTCCAAGCACAGATACGCAGTATTTT.

This clone was counted between two and nine times. The chain has TRBV6-2 or TRBV6-3 and TRBJ2-7; D is possibly TRBD2 (6 bases). Looked up from germline, CDR1 is MNHEY and CDR2 is SVGEGT. Deletions cut 6 bases from V and 3 bases from J, with 15 bases between. CDR3 length: 14 residues. In nucleotides, the CDR3 is TGTGCCAGCAGCCCCCCCGGGGGTCTCTACGAGCAGTACTTC. The encoded protein is CASSPPGGLYEQYF.

This clone has only a few counts. The rearrangement joins TRBV7-6 to TRBJ2-1, with TRBD2 as a possible D gene (5 bases). The CDR3 covers 17 residues. Trimming shortened V by 1 base and J by 6 bases, and 19 bases separated the two germline ends. CDR1 and CDR2 from the germline V gene are SGHVS and FNYEAQ. CDR3 sequence: CASSLGRTGSRPNEQFF. The CDR3 coding sequence is TGTGCCAGCAGCTTAGGTCGGACGGGAAGCCGTCCCAATGAGCAGTTCTTC.

CDR3 sequence reads: CASSRRRREQFF. CDR3 coding DNA: TGTGCCAGCAGCCGGAGAAGGAGGGAGCAGTTCTTC. This sequence joins TRBV28 and TRBJ2-1, with a possible D match to TRBD2 (5 bases). The germline V and J ends were trimmed by 6 bases and 10 bases, with 13 bases remaining between them. CDR1 and CDR2 (germline): MDHEN, SYDVKM. The length of the CDR3 is 12 residues.

The CDR3 here is CASSYVGVPGTEAFF. The CDR3 nucleotides read TGTGCCAGCAGTTACGTCGGGGTGCCGGGCACTGAAGCTTTCTTT. The gene calls are TRBV6-6 and TRBJ1-1; no clear D gene. V was shortened by 2 bases and J by 4 bases, with 14 bases between the two germline ends. The CDR3 is 15 residues long. Germline-derived CDR1 and CDR2 are MNHNY and SVGAGI (reference sequence).

The V call is TRBV28, the J call TRBJ2-3, with D possibly matching TRBD2 (6 bases). Deletions cut 1 base from V and 6 bases from J, with 14 bases between. Germline V CDR1 and CDR2: MDHEN, SYDVKM. The CDR3 runs 15 residues. CDR3 sequence: CASSLSGVGDDTQYF. CDR3 coding DNA: TGTGCCAGCAGTTTATCGGGGGTGGGGGATGATACGCAGTATTTT.

V and J are TRBV7-2 and TRBJ2-2, with TRBD1 matching 11 bases. The CDR3 consists of 16 residues. The germline V gene has CDR1 SGHTA and CDR2 FQGNSA. The V and J ends lost 5 bases and 6 bases, in that order; junction bases with no gene match: 8. CDR3 sequence: CASSPGGTGGSGELFF. The CDR3, as DNA: TGTGCCAGCAGCCCCGGGGGGACAGGGGGTTCCGGGGAGCTGTTTTTT. Filled out from reference TRBV7-2 and TRBJ2-2, the complete variable domain reads GAGVSQSPSNKVTEKGKDVELRCDPISGHTALYWYRQSLGQGLEFLIYFQGNSAPDKSGLPSDRFSAERTGGSVSTLTIQRTQQEDSAVYLCASSPGGTGGSGELFFGEGSRLTVL.

This clone is a singleton in its sample. This chain links TRBV7-2 with TRBJ1-6; D remains unclear. Trimming pared 4 bases from V and 11 bases from J, leaving 9 bases between. Looked up from germline, CDR1 is SGHTA and CDR2 is FQGNSA. The CDR3 covers 12 residues. CDR3 protein: CASSSNGAPLHF. In DNA, the CDR3 is TGTGCCAGCAGCTCCAATGGAGCACCCCTCCACTTT.

The chain uses TRBV2 and TRBJ1-6; 8 bases match TRBD1. Trimming cost V 5 bases and J 10 bases; bases outside gene matches: 10. Germline-derived CDR1 and CDR2 are SNHLY and FYNNEI. This CDR3 is 15 amino acids long. This CDR3 reads CASSLQGTGTSPLHF. The CDR3 DNA follows: TGTGCCAGCAGTCTCCAGGGGACAGGAACCTCACCCCTCCACTTT.

This clone was counted only a few times. The rearrangement links TRBV28 to TRBJ2-6; a possible D gene is TRBD1 (6 bases). The CDR3 runs to 16 residues. From germline, CDR1 is MDHEN and CDR2 SYDVKM. With 6 bases removed from V and 2 bases from J, the gap between germline ends came to 14 bases. Written as DNA, the CDR3 is TGTGCCAGCAGCCAAATTTCAGGGGCTGGGGCCAACGTCCTGACTTTC. As protein: CASSQISGAGANVLTF.

This clone was counted between two and nine times. The chain recombines TRBV6-5 with TRBJ2-7; D remains ambiguous. The V end was cut by 5 bases, the J end by 0 bases, with 14 bases between. CDR3 size: 15 residues. Germline V gene lookup returns CDR1 MNHEY and CDR2 SVGAGI. The CDR3: CASSLSGATSYEQYF. As DNA, the CDR3 is TGTGCCAGCAGTCTCTCCGGTGCAACCTCCTACGAGCAGTACTTC.

The V and J genes are TRBV27 and TRBJ2-3; 8 bases are a match to TRBD1. V lost 5 bases and J lost 0; bases outside the gene matches: 4. From germline, CDR1 is MNHEY and CDR2 SMNVEV (reference sequence). The CDR3 runs to 15 residues. The CDR3 DNA is TGTGCCAGCAGTCCGTGGACAGGGAGCACAGATACGCAGTATTTT. It yields the protein CASSPWTGSTDTQYF.

This chain uses TRBV28 with TRBJ1-6, with 9 nucleotides matching TRBD1. Per the germline V gene, CDR1 is MDHEN and CDR2 is SYDVKM. CDR3 length: 18 residues. V shed 6 bases, J shed 0 bases, and the junction held 9 bases outside the gene matches. CDR3 in DNA: TGTGCCAGCAGCCGCCGACAGGGGGTTGGCTCCTATAATTCACCCCTCCACTTT. Translating it yields CASSRRQGVGSYNSPLHF.

The chain recombines TRBV3-1 (or the pseudogene TRBV3-2) with TRBJ1-5; 10 bases line up with TRBD1. Germline V gives CDR1 LGHDT, CDR2 YNNKEL (reference sequence). The V and J ends lost 4 bases and 2 bases, in that order; junction bases with no gene match: 8. The CDR3 length is 17 residues. The CDR3 protein is CASSPGTGARGNQPQHF. The DNA of the CDR3 is TGTGCCAGCAGCCCCGGGACAGGGGCCAGGGGCAATCAGCCCCAGCATTTT.

The V gene is TRBV4-1, the J gene TRBJ2-2, with D perhaps TRBD2 (7 bases). In germline, CDR1 is MGHRA, CDR2 YSYEKL. This CDR3 region has 15 residues. V lost 7 bases to trimming and J lost 6 bases, with 18 bases between them. As DNA, the CDR3 is TGCGCCAGCACCTTGATCGGGGGGCGCCCCGGGGAGCTGTTTTTT. It translates to CASTLIGGRPGELFF.